This record covers a single T cell receptor (beta chain). The antigen remains unidentified. The data stem from a study of T cell repertoires in cytomegalovirus infection. The overall study: Public TCR beta signatures were indicative of both CMV infection and a matching HLA type. General observations from the study: Clonotype analysis showed dominance of the ex vivo response by HLA-C-restricted CMV-specific TCR beta clonotypes.

TCRdb re-analysed the reads in MiXCR, keeping a single row per CDR3 protein. The repertoire has 250,000 to 300,000 distinct CDR3 sequences, roughly 10% of them found once; the top ten carry around 15%. The V end was cut by 0 bases, the J end by 2 bases, with 12 bases between. Germline V gene lookup returns CDR1 DFQATT and CDR2 SNEGSKA (reference sequence). The CDR3 has 15 residues. This receptor was identified in a human donor in good health (CMV status not recorded). Some clones in this sample may be carry-over from other donors' samples. The sequenced sample was PBMCs. V is TRBV20-1 and J is TRBJ2-3; possible D gene TRBD2, 6 bases. CDR3 sequence (DNA): TGCAGTGCTAGAGACCCTAGCGTACCCACAGATACGCAGTATTTT. This encodes CSARDPSVPTDTQYF.